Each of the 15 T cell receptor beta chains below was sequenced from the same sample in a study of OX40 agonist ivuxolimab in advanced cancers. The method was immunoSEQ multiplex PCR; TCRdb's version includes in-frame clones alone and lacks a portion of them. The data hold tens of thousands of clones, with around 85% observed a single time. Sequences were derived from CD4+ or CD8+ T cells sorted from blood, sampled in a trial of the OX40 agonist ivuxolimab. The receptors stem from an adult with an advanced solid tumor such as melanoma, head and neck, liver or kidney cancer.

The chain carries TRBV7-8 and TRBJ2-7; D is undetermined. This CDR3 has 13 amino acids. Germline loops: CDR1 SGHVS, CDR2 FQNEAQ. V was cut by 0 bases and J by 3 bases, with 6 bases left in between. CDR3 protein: CASSLADDYEQYF. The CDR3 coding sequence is TGTGCCAGCAGCTTAGCGGATGACTACGAGCAGTACTTC.

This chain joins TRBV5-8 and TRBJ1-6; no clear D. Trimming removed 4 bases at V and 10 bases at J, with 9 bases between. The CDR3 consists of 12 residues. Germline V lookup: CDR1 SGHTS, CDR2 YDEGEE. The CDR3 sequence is CASSRERSPLHF. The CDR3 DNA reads TGTGCCAGCAGCCGGGAGCGATCACCCCTCCACTTT.

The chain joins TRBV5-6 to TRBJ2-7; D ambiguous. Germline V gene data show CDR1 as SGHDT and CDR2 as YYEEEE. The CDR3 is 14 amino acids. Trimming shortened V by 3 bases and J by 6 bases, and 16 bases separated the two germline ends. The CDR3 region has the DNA TGTGCCAGCAGCTGGGCGTCAATTCCAGGCGAGCAGTACTTC. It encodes CASSWASIPGEQYF. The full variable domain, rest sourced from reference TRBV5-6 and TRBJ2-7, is DAGVTQSPTHLIKTRGQQVTLRCSPKSGHDTVSWYQQALGQGPQFIFQYYEEEERQRGNFPDRFSGHQFPNYSSELNVNALLLGDSALYLCASSWASIPGEQYFGPGTRLTVT.

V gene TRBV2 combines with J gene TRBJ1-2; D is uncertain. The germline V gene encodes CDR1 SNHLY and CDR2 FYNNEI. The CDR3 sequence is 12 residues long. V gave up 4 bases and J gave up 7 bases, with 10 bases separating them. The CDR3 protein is CASSGGWVGYTF. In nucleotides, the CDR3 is TGTGCCAGCAGTGGAGGTTGGGTTGGCTACACCTTC.

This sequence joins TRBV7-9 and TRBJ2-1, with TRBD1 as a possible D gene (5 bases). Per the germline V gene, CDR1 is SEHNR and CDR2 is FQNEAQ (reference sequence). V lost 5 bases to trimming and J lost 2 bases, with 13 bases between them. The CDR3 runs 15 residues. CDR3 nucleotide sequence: TGTGCCAGCAGCCTCCAGGGTTTAACCTACAATGAGCAGTTCTTC. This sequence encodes CASSLQGLTYNEQFF.

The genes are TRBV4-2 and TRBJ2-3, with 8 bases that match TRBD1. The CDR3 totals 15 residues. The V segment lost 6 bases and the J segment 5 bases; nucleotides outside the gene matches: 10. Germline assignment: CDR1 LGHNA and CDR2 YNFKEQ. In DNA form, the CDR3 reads TGTGCCAGCAGACTCTCCGGGACAGGAGAAGATACGCAGTATTTT. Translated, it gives CASRLSGTGEDTQYF.

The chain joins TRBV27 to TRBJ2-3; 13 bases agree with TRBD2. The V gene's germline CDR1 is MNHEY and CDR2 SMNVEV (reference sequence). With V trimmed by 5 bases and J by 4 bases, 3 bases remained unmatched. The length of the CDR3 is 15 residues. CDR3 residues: CASSPGLAGADTQYF. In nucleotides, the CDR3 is TGTGCCAGCAGTCCTGGACTAGCGGGGGCAGATACGCAGTATTTT.

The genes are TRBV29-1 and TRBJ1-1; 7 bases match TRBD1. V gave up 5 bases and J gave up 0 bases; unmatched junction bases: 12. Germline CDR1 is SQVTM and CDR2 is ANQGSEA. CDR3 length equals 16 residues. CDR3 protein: CSVPDRRGGVNTEAFF. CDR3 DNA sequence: TGCAGCGTTCCGGACAGGCGCGGCGGAGTGAACACTGAAGCTTTCTTT.

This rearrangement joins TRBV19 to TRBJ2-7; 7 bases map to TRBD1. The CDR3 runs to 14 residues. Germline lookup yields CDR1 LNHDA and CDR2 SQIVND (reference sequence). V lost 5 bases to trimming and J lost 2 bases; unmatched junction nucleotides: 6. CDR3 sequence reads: CASSSPGGTYEQYF. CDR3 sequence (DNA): TGTGCCAGTAGTTCCCCAGGGGGAACCTACGAGCAGTACTTC.

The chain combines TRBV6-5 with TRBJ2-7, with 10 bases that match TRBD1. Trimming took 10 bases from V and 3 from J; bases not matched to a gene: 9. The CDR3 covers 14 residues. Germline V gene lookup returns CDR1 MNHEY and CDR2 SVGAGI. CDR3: CATSAGTGVYEQYF. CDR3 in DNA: TGTGCCACATCGGCGGGGACAGGGGTCTACGAGCAGTACTTC.

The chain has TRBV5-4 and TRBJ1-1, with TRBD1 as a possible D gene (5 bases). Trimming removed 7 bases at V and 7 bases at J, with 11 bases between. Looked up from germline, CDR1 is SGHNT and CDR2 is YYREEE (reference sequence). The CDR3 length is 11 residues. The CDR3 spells CASSGGIEAFF. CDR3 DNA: TGTGCCAGCTCTGGGGGGATTGAAGCTTTCTTT.

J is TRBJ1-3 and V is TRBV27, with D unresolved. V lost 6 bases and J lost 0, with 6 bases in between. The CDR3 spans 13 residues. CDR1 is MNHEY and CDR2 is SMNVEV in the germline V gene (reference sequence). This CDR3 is CASRGLSGNTIYF. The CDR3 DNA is TGTGCCAGCAGGGGTCTCTCTGGAAACACCATATATTTT.

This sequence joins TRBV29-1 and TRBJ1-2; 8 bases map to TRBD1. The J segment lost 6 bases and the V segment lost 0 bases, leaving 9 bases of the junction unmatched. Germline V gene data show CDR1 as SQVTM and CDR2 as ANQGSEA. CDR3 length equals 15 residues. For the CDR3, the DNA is TGCAGCGTTGAAGAGCCAGGGGGCCGAGGACATGGCTACACCTTC. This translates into CSVEEPGGRGHGYTF. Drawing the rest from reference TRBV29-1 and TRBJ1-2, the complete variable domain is SAVISQKPSRDICQRGTSLTIQCQVDSQVTMMFWYRQQPGQSLTLIATANQGSEATYESGFVIDKFPISRPNLTFSTLTVSNMSPEDSSIYLCSVEEPGGRGHGYTFGSGTRLTVV.

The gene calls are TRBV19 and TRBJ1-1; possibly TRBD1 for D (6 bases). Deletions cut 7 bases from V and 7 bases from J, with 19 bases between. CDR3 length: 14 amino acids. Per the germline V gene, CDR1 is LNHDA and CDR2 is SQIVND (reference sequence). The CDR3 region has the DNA TGTGCCAGTACGGGGGGCGGAAGGTTAAATGAAGCTTTCTTT. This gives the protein CASTGGGRLNEAFF.

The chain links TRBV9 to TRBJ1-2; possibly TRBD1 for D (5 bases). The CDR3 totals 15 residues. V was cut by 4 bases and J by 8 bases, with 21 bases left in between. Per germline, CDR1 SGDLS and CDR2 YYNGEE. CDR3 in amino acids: CASSSSPGRTWGYTF. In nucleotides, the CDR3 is TGTGCCAGCAGCTCATCACCGGGACGCACGTGGGGCTACACCTTC.